These 27 T cell receptor beta chains came from one sample sequenced in a study of OX40 agonist ivuxolimab in advanced cancers. The data were produced by immunoSEQ multiplex PCR, yet TCRdb's version contains in-frame clones alone and is incomplete. The sample lists about 37,000 clones, around 73% occurring once. The specimen was CD4+ or CD8+ T cells sorted from blood, collected in a trial of the OX40 agonist ivuxolimab. Source of these receptors: an adult with an advanced solid tumor such as melanoma, head and neck, liver or kidney cancer.

This chain joins TRBV9 and TRBJ2-1, with TRBD2 as a possible D gene (5 bases). Per germline, CDR1 SGDLS and CDR2 YYNGEE. This CDR3 is 16 amino acids long. V lost 4 bases, J lost 4 bases, and 18 bases lay in between. The CDR3 DNA is TGTGCCAGCAGCCCACACTTTAGCGTGGGATACAATGAGCAGTTCTTC. This sequence encodes CASSPHFSVGYNEQFF. Based on the CDR3 plus reference TRBV9 and TRBJ2-1, the full variable domain is DSGVTQTPKHLITATGQRVTLRCSPRSGDLSVYWYQQSLDQGLQFLIQYYNGEERAKGNILERFSAQQFPDLHSELNLSSLELGDSALYFCASSPHFSVGYNEQFFGPGTRLTVL.

The count of this clone is one. The chain is built from TRBV4-3 and TRBJ2-3; maybe TRBD1 (6 bases). CDR1 and CDR2 from the germline V gene are LGHNA and YSLEER. Between the trimmed V and J ends, which lost 0 bases and 4 bases, there was a span of 14 bases. The CDR3 totals 16 residues. CDR3 in amino acids: CASSQDTRGIADTQYF. CDR3 DNA: TGCGCCAGCAGCCAAGATACCAGGGGAATCGCAGATACGCAGTATTTT.

The chain has TRBV18 and TRBJ2-5; D uncertain. Germline CDR1 is KGHSH and CDR2 is LQKENI. This CDR3 spans 14 amino acids. V lost 3 bases, J lost 2 bases, and 10 bases lay in between. DNA for the CDR3: TGTGCCAGCTCACCGACGACACGACAAGAGACCCAGTACTTC. Translating gives CASSPTTRQETQYF.

V is TRBV9 and J is TRBJ2-3; no clear D gene. Germline V gene data show CDR1 as SGDLS and CDR2 as YYNGEE. Trimming removed 3 bases from V and 2 bases from J, with 10 bases in between. The CDR3 is made up of 14 amino acids. DNA for the CDR3: TGTGCCAGCAGCGCCCACTCAGCCACAGATACGCAGTATTTT. Its protein product is CASSAHSATDTQYF.

The chain combines TRBV4-3 with TRBJ2-5; D could derive from TRBD1 or TRBD2 (5 bases each). Germline lookup yields CDR1 LGHNA and CDR2 YSLEER. The CDR3 runs 14 residues. V was trimmed by 1 base and J by 5 bases, leaving 11 bases between them. Here the CDR3 reads CASSQVFGAETQYF. The DNA for the CDR3 is TGCGCCAGCAGCCAAGTGTTCGGGGCGGAGACCCAGTACTTC.

The chain joins TRBV11-1 to TRBJ2-5; TRBD1 matches 11 bases. With V trimmed by 6 bases and J by 5 bases, 2 bases remained unmatched. The length of the CDR3 is 13 residues. The germline gives CDR1 SGHAT, CDR2 FQDESV (reference sequence). This chain's CDR3 is CASRGQGGETQYF. CDR3 coding DNA: TGTGCCAGCAGGGGACAGGGGGGGGAGACCCAGTACTTC.

This clone was seen repeatedly, ten times or more. V is TRBV27 and J is TRBJ1-1; no clear D gene. The V gene lost 6 bases and the J gene lost 2 bases, with 4 bases spanning the gap. Germline V gene data show CDR1 as MNHEY and CDR2 as SMNVEV (reference sequence). The CDR3 sequence is 11 residues long. CDR3 bases: TGTGCCAGCAGAGACAACACTGAAGCTTTCTTT. This codes for CASRDNTEAFF.

This clone is medium-sized by share. The chain couples TRBV2 to TRBJ2-7; the D is unclear. The germline V gene encodes CDR1 SNHLY and CDR2 FYNNEI. V shed 0 bases and J shed 0 bases, with 9 bases lying between them. The CDR3 length is 15 residues. The chain's CDR3 is CASSEAQHRSYEQYF. CDR3 bases: TGTGCCAGCAGTGAAGCGCAACACCGCTCCTACGAGCAGTACTTC.

This rearrangement joins TRBV6-4 to TRBJ1-2; D is uncertain. This CDR3 contains 12 residues. Trimming took off 1 base at V and 10 bases at J, with 10 bases between the two ends. The germline V gene has CDR1 MRHNA and CDR2 SNTAGT. CDR3 sequence: CASSDLGRDYTF. CDR3 DNA: TGTGCCAGCAGTGACTTAGGGCGAGACTACACCTTC.

The genes are TRBV6-5 and TRBJ2-7; 7 nucleotides line up with TRBD1. V shed 0 bases and J 3 bases; nucleotides not matched to a gene: 2. Germline loops: CDR1 MNHEY, CDR2 SVGAGI. CDR3 length: 14 amino acids. In DNA form, the CDR3 reads TGTGCCAGCAGTTACTCGGGACAGTTCTACGAGCAGTACTTC. Translating gives CASSYSGQFYEQYF.

In its sample, this clone was seen a few times. The chain has TRBV2 and TRBJ2-7, with D possibly being TRBD1 (5 bases). Trimming removed 7 bases at V and 1 base at J, with 8 bases between. In germline, CDR1 is SNHLY, CDR2 FYNNEI. The CDR3 totals 12 residues. This CDR3 is CASTAGSYEQYF. The CDR3 DNA reads TGTGCCAGCACTGCAGGGTCCTACGAGCAGTACTTC.

This chain links TRBV7-2 with TRBJ2-7, with 9 bases identical to TRBD2. This CDR3 spans 14 amino acids. Germline V lookup: CDR1 SGHTA, CDR2 FQGNSA. Germline trimming cut 3 bases from V and 4 bases from J; bases unmatched to any gene: 4. CDR3 protein: CASSFLAGSYEQYF. CDR3 sequence (DNA): TGTGCCAGCAGCTTCCTAGCGGGGTCTTACGAGCAGTACTTC. The variable domain in full, with the rest retrieved from reference TRBV7-2 and TRBJ2-7, is GAGVSQSPSNKVTEKGKDVELRCDPISGHTALYWYRQSLGQGLEFLIYFQGNSAPDKSGLPSDRFSAERTGGSVSTLTIQRTQQEDSAVYLCASSFLAGSYEQYFGPGTRLTVT.

This clone was detected a few times. The rearrangement uses TRBV30 and TRBJ2-7; 8 bases match TRBD1. Germline V gives CDR1 GTSNPN, CDR2 SVGIG (reference sequence). The CDR3 totals 13 residues. V gave up 8 bases and J gave up 6 bases; unmatched junction bases: 12. Here the CDR3 reads CAQKNDRGPEQYF. CDR3 nucleotides: TGTGCCCAAAAAAATGACAGGGGACCCGAGCAGTACTTC. Filled out from reference TRBV30 and TRBJ2-7, the complete variable domain reads SQTIHQWPATLVQPVGSPLSLECTVEGTSNPNLYWYRQAAGRGLQLLFYSVGIGQISSEVPQNLSASRPQDRQFILSSKKLLLSDSGFYLCAQKNDRGPEQYFGPGTRLTVT.

This clone has only a few counts. The chain uses TRBV27 and TRBJ2-7, with D maybe TRBD1 (6 bases). V was trimmed by 2 bases and J by 4 bases, leaving 12 bases between them. The CDR3 length is 14 residues. Germline CDR1 reads MNHEY; CDR2 reads SMNVEV (reference sequence). The CDR3 here is CASSLDRFKYEQYF. As DNA, the CDR3 is TGTGCCAGCAGTTTAGACAGGTTTAAGTACGAGCAGTACTTC.

This chain connects TRBV7-2 to TRBJ2-4; no reliable D call. V lost 2 bases to trimming and J lost 0 bases, with 8 bases between them. The CDR3 has 15 residues. Germline V gene sequence: CDR1 SGHTA, CDR2 FQGNSA. CDR3: CASSLRAVAKNIQYF. CDR3 nucleotide sequence: TGTGCCAGCAGCTTAAGGGCGGTAGCCAAAAACATTCAGTACTTC.

This clone has only one observation. The genes are TRBV6-6 and TRBJ1-2; a possible D gene is TRBD1 (6 bases). The CDR3 covers 15 residues. Trimming shortened V by 5 bases and J by 8 bases, and 21 bases separated the two germline ends. Germline V gives CDR1 MNHNY, CDR2 SVGAGI (reference sequence). CDR3: CASSKGHRGLGGYTF. In DNA, the CDR3 is TGTGCCAGCAGTAAGGGACACCGTGGTTTAGGCGGCTACACCTTC.

This chain links TRBV4-1 with TRBJ2-7, with TRBD2 matching 7 bases. The CDR3 has 16 amino acids. CDR1 is MGHRA and CDR2 is YSYEKL in the germline V gene. The V segment lost 4 bases and the J segment 0 bases; nucleotides outside the gene matches: 9. CDR3 nucleotides: TGCGCCAGCAGCCGCGGTGGGGGGGGGTTCTCCTACGAGCAGTACTTC. Amino acids: CASSRGGGGFSYEQYF.

The V gene is TRBV7-2, the J gene TRBJ2-7, with a weak D call TRBD2 (5 bases). V lost 2 bases and J 4 bases, leaving 15 bases between the germline ends. The length of the CDR3 is 15 residues. Germline CDR1 and CDR2: SGHTA and FQGNSA. The CDR3 DNA sequence: TGTGCCAGCAGCTTAAGCGGAGGCCGTATATACGAGCAGTACTTC. Translating it yields CASSLSGGRIYEQYF.

This chain connects TRBV6-1 to TRBJ2-2; D gene uncertain. Germline V gene data show CDR1 as MNHNS and CDR2 as SASEGT. Trimming removed 8 bases at V and 6 bases at J, with 7 bases between. There are 11 residues in the CDR3. The CDR3 protein is CASLYPGELFF. CDR3 nucleotides: TGTGCCAGCCTATACCCCGGGGAGCTGTTTTTT.

This clone was observed a few times. The chain combines TRBV7-9 with TRBJ2-3, with 11 positions matching TRBD2. The CDR3 consists of 15 residues. From germline, CDR1 is SEHNR and CDR2 FQNEAQ (reference sequence). The trim removed 4 bases at V and 3 bases at J, leaving 3 bases unmatched. CDR3 sequence (DNA): TGTGCCAGCAGCTCGGGGACTAGCGGAACAGATACGCAGTATTTT. Amino acids: CASSSGTSGTDTQYF.

The chain links TRBV4-3 to TRBJ2-7, with D possibly TRBD2 on 6 matching bases. CDR3 length equals 15 residues. In germline, CDR1 is LGHNA, CDR2 YSLEER. Between the trimmed V and J ends, which lost 1 base and 3 bases, there was a span of 13 bases. Written as DNA, the CDR3 is TGCGCCAGCAGCCAAGCCCATCGGGGACTCTACGAGCAGTACTTC. It encodes CASSQAHRGLYEQYF.

The chain employs TRBV11-2 and TRBJ2-3, with TRBD2 matching 8 bases. This CDR3 has 18 residues. V lost 2 bases, J lost 4 bases, and 14 bases stayed unmatched. Germline-derived CDR1 and CDR2 are SGHAT and FQNNGV. CDR3 nucleotides: TGTGCCAGCAGCTTAACCACCGGAGACGGGGGGGCGGCAGATACGCAGTATTTT. Residues: CASSLTTGDGGAADTQYF.

The chain has TRBV7-6 and TRBJ2-2; 10 bases are a match to TRBD2. V dropped 8 bases and J dropped 4; count of bases not matched to a gene: 13. The CDR3 contains 17 residues. Germline CDR1 SGHVS, CDR2 FNYEAQ. CDR3 region: CASVVGSLAGPTGELFF. The CDR3 DNA reads as TGTGCCAGCGTGGTAGGGTCACTAGCGGGGCCCACCGGGGAGCTGTTTTTT.

The chain uses TRBV4-2 and TRBJ2-1, with unresolved D. This CDR3 comprises 13 residues. V was clipped by 6 bases and J by 6 bases, with 12 bases between them. Germline V lookup: CDR1 LGHNA, CDR2 YNFKEQ. DNA for the CDR3: TGTGCCAGCAGTCCTCGGGTGGGCAATGAGCAGTTCTTC. This codes for CASSPRVGNEQFF.

This chain connects TRBV7-2 to TRBJ2-3; TRBD2 aligns across 8 bases. The CDR3 is 17 amino acids. The trim removed 6 bases at V and 5 bases at J, leaving 16 bases unmatched. Germline assignment: CDR1 SGHTA and CDR2 FQGNSA. CDR3 DNA: TGTGCCAGCAGTCTCACCGGGACTAGAAATATGGAAGATACGCAGTATTTT. Translation gives CASSLTGTRNMEDTQYF.

This CDR3 reads CASSSPRDNPLGYTF. Here the CDR3 DNA reads TGTGCCAGCAGCTCACCCCGGGACAATCCCCTTGGCTACACCTTC. The rearrangement uses TRBV5-4 and TRBJ1-2, with a tentative D call TRBD1 (6 bases). V shed 3 bases and J shed 7 bases, with 19 bases lying between them. The CDR3 spans 15 residues. Germline V gives CDR1 SGHNT, CDR2 YYREEE (reference sequence).

The J gene is TRBJ1-1, the V gene TRBV4-1; D remains unclear. Trimming cost V 3 bases and J 0 bases, with 8 bases left between them. CDR3 length: 14 residues. Germline CDR1 is MGHRA and CDR2 is YSYEKL. The CDR3 bases are TGCGCCAGCAGCCAGCTCCGGATGAACACTGAAGCTTTCTTT. It translates to CASSQLRMNTEAFF.